One and the same sample provided the 32 T cell receptor beta chains below, sequenced in a study of immune evolution from preneoplasia to lung adenocarcinoma. Libraries were prepared by immunoSEQ multiplex PCR; TCRdb keeps only in-frame clonotypes and omits some of them. The sample yields some 4,500 clones, under 80% seen once. Sequencing was performed on FFPE adjacent normal lung tissue. These receptors were collected from a person aged 55-85 years with lung adenocarcinoma.

The chain joins TRBV6-5 to TRBJ2-1, with TRBD2 matching 9 bases. The CDR3 extends over 15 amino acids. Trimming removed 5 bases from V and 4 bases from J; junction bases left unmatched: 6. Germline-derived CDR1 and CDR2 are MNHEY and SVGAGI. Here the CDR3 reads CASSLSGRRYNEQFF. The CDR3, as DNA: TGTGCCAGCAGTCTTAGCGGGAGACGTTACAATGAGCAGTTCTTC.

This clone was detected a few times. The CDR3 spells CATSRDQRKPDGYTF. CDR3 coding DNA: TGTGCCACCAGCAGAGATCAAAGAAAACCCGATGGCTACACCTTC. V and J are TRBV15 and TRBJ1-2; D is ambiguous. The CDR3 is 15 residues long. V was trimmed by 0 bases and J by 6 bases, leaving 14 bases between them. The germline gives CDR1 LNHNV, CDR2 YYDKDF (reference sequence).

The rearrangement links TRBV9 to TRBJ1-4; D possibly corresponds to TRBD1 (6 bases). The germline gives CDR1 SGDLS, CDR2 YYNGEE. The length of the CDR3 is 16 residues. Trimming took 3 bases from V and 5 from J, leaving 17 bases between them. CDR3 DNA sequence: TGTGCCAGCAGCGCCCGGACAGATCTAGGCAATGAAAAACTGTTTTTT. Protein product: CASSARTDLGNEKLFF.

This clone has only a few counts. The chain has TRBV10-3 and TRBJ1-1, with TRBD1 identical over 10 bases. The V gene's germline CDR1 is ENHRY and CDR2 SYGVKD. V dropped 3 bases and J dropped 3; count of bases not matched to a gene: 4. The CDR3 spans 15 residues. This chain's CDR3 is CAISESTGGDTEAFF. CDR3 DNA sequence: TGTGCCATCAGTGAATCGACAGGGGGCGACACTGAAGCTTTCTTT.

The gene calls are TRBV18 and TRBJ2-3, with no clear D. CDR3 length: 17 residues. V lost 2 bases to trimming and J lost 1 base, with 16 bases between them. Germline values: CDR1 KGHSH, CDR2 LQKENI. In nucleotides, the CDR3 is TGTGCCAGCTCACCATCCCCCCCCTCCAGAGGCACAGATACGCAGTATTTT. Its protein product is CASSPSPPSRGTDTQYF.

This chain links TRBV6-5 with TRBJ1-2; D unresolved. Between the trimmed V and J ends, which lost 7 bases and 8 bases, there was a span of 17 bases. In germline, CDR1 is MNHEY, CDR2 SVGAGI. The CDR3 spans 13 residues. The CDR3 protein is CASTLTGRGGYTF. The CDR3 DNA reads TGTGCCAGCACCCTTACCGGGCGCGGGGGCTACACCTTC.

The chain recombines TRBV6-5 with TRBJ2-3; D possibly corresponds to TRBD1 (6 bases). V lost 2 bases and J 2 bases, leaving 8 bases between the germline ends. Germline assignment: CDR1 MNHEY and CDR2 SVGAGI. The CDR3 loop spans 14 amino acids. CDR3 in amino acids: CASSYTGTTDTQYF. The CDR3 DNA reads as TGTGCCAGCAGTTACACAGGGACCACAGATACGCAGTATTTT.

The CDR3 DNA reads TGCGCCAGCAGGTGGGTCGGCAGGAACACCGGGGAGCTGTTTTTT. Its translation: CASRWVGRNTGELFF. This rearrangement joins TRBV10-2 to TRBJ2-2, with unresolved D. Germline assignment: CDR1 WSHSY and CDR2 SAAADI. With 6 bases removed from V and 1 base from J, the gap between germline ends came to 12 bases. The CDR3 totals 15 residues.

The chain joins TRBV5-1 to TRBJ1-2; tentative D call: TRBD1 (5 bases). This CDR3 contains 14 residues. CDR1 SGHRS and CDR2 YFSETQ come from the germline V gene. The germline V and J ends were trimmed by 0 bases and 8 bases, with 14 bases remaining between them. CDR3 amino acids: CASSLGQPREGYTF. The CDR3 bases are TGCGCCAGCAGCTTGGGACAGCCCAGAGAGGGCTACACCTTC.

The chain combines TRBV7-8 with TRBJ2-7; 8 bases align to TRBD2. This CDR3 has 16 residues. The germline gives CDR1 SGHVS, CDR2 FQNEAQ. V dropped 8 bases and J dropped 4; count of bases not matched to a gene: 16. CDR3 region: CASQSPLSGTRYEQYF. The DNA of the CDR3 is TGTGCCAGCCAAAGTCCCCTTAGCGGGACCCGGTACGAGCAGTACTTC.

The chain combines TRBV19 with TRBJ2-1; a weak D match, TRBD2 (5 bases). The length of the CDR3 is 12 residues. The V gene's germline CDR1 is LNHDA and CDR2 SQIVND (reference sequence). V dropped 2 bases and J dropped 12 bases, with 11 bases sitting between them. The chain's CDR3 is CASSISRDRQFF. The CDR3 coding sequence is TGTGCCAGTAGTATATCCCGGGATCGGCAGTTCTTC. The whole variable domain, filled in from reference TRBV19 and TRBJ2-1, reads DGGITQSPKYLFRKEGQNVTLSCEQNLNHDAMYWYRQDPGQGLRLIYYSQIVNDFQKGDIAEGYSVSREKKESFPLTVTSAQKNPTAFYLCASSISRDRQFFGPGTRLTVL.

The chain links TRBV12-2 to TRBJ2-6; the table's D call TRBD1 went unverified against the DNA. TRBV12-2 is an annotated pseudogene. The CDR3 has 18 residues. CDR3 in amino acids: CASRQICSTQSRANVLTF. CDR3 DNA sequence: TGTGCAAGTCGCCAGATATGCTCCACACAAAGTCGGGCCAACGTCCTGACTTTC.

This rearrangement joins TRBV7-9 to TRBJ2-1, with D perhaps matching TRBD1 or TRBD2 (6 bases each). Per germline, CDR1 SEHNR and CDR2 FQNEAQ (reference sequence). The CDR3 is made up of 13 amino acids. V shed 4 bases and J shed 6 bases, with 10 bases lying between them. CDR3 residues: CASSSPGANEQFF. CDR3 nucleotide sequence: TGTGCCAGCAGCTCACCGGGGGCCAATGAGCAGTTCTTC.

The chain has TRBV5-6 and TRBJ2-2, with 9 bases matching TRBD2. The CDR3 spans 15 residues. After removal of 0 bases from V and 6 bases from J, the junction contained 3 bases not matched to a gene. Germline V lookup: CDR1 SGHDT, CDR2 YYEEEE. CDR3 protein: CASSLELAGPGELFF. DNA of the CDR3: TGTGCCAGCAGCTTGGAGCTAGCGGGACCCGGGGAGCTGTTTTTT.

The V and J genes are TRBV28 and TRBJ2-1; the match to TRBD2 covers 12 bases. V trimming: 5 bases; J trimming: 3 bases; junction bases outside the gene matches: 2. In germline, CDR1 is MDHEN, CDR2 SYDVKM. The CDR3 length is 15 residues. The CDR3 DNA reads as TGTGCCAGCAGTCTAGCGGGAGGGCTCTACAATGAGCAGTTCTTC. Amino acid sequence: CASSLAGGLYNEQFF.

V is TRBV6-6 and J is TRBJ1-2; 7 bases map to TRBD1. The V and J ends lost 6 bases and 8 bases, in that order; junction bases with no gene match: 9. CDR1 MNHNY and CDR2 SVGAGI come from the germline V gene (reference sequence). CDR3 length: 13 residues. The CDR3 spells CASSDRDGTGYTF. For the CDR3, the DNA is TGTGCCAGCAGCGACAGGGATGGGACGGGCTACACCTTC.

The chain is built from TRBV28 and TRBJ2-3, with a weak D call TRBD2 (5 bases). CDR3 size: 13 residues. V was pared by 6 bases and J by 7 bases, with 14 bases between. Germline V gene sequence: CDR1 MDHEN, CDR2 SYDVKM. CDR3 residues: CASSRPDSYTQYF. CDR3 bases: TGTGCCAGCAGCCGCCCGGACTCTTATACGCAGTATTTT.

CDR3 DNA sequence: TGCAGCGTTGAAGAAGTGAACTACGAGCAGTACTTC. It yields the protein CSVEEVNYEQYF. The V call is TRBV29-1, the J call TRBJ2-7; unclear D gene. Germline CDR1 reads SQVTM; CDR2 reads ANQGSEA. Trimming removed 0 bases at V and 3 bases at J, with 6 bases between. The length of the CDR3 is 12 residues.

In its sample, this clone was seen a few times. This chain joins TRBV30 and TRBJ1-1, with 7 bases identical to TRBD1. J gave up 0 bases and V 0 bases, and 1 base lay outside the gene matches. The CDR3 has 14 amino acids. Germline CDR1 GTSNPN, CDR2 SVGIG (reference sequence). The CDR3 bases are TGTGCCTGGAGTGTAGGGGGCTTGAACACTGAAGCTTTCTTT. Its translation is CAWSVGGLNTEAFF.

This chain uses TRBV6-5 with TRBJ1-1; perhaps TRBD1 as D (5 bases). Deletions cut 3 bases from V and 3 bases from J, with 14 bases between. Germline values: CDR1 MNHEY, CDR2 SVGAGI. The CDR3 consists of 15 residues. The CDR3 loop is CASSYTTGDDTEAFF. In nucleotides, the CDR3 is TGTGCCAGCAGTTATACGACGGGGGATGACACTGAAGCTTTCTTT.

Of note for this clone: One end of the junction is discordant with germline, which a read error may explain. The chain recombines TRBV7-7 with TRBJ2-7; TRBD2 matches 8 bases. The germline CDR1 and CDR2 sequences are SSHAT and FNYEAQ (reference sequence). This CDR3 has 15 residues. CDR3 in amino acids: CASSPKTSEDYEQYF. The CDR3 DNA reads TGTGCTAGCAGCCCAAAGACTAGCGAGGACTACGAGCAGTACTTC.

The chain's CDR3 is CASSPLRADSYEQYF. The CDR3 region has the DNA TGTGCCAGCAGTCCCCTCAGGGCGGACTCCTACGAGCAGTACTTC. The chain couples TRBV27 to TRBJ2-7, with D maybe TRBD1 (5 bases). V dropped 5 bases and J dropped 0 bases, with 14 bases sitting between them. This CDR3 spans 15 amino acids. CDR1 and CDR2 from the germline V gene are MNHEY and SMNVEV (reference sequence).

This chain uses TRBV11-1 with TRBJ2-2; TRBD1 matches 9 bases. Germline assignment: CDR1 SGHAT and CDR2 FQDESV (reference sequence). This CDR3 contains 13 residues. The ends lost 0 bases at V and 13 bases at J; junction bases unmatched: 3. The CDR3 bases are TGTGCCAGCAGCTTAGCCCCGGGACAGGGGCTGTTTTTT. Amino acids: CASSLAPGQGLFF. Together with reference TRBV11-1 and TRBJ2-2, the CDR3 gives the full variable domain: EAEVAQSPRYKITEKSQAVAFWCDPISGHATLYWYRQILGQGPELLVQFQDESVVDDSQLPKDRFSAERLKGVDSTLKIQPAELGDSAMYLCASSLAPGQGLFFGEGSRLTVL.

V gene TRBV7-6 combines with J gene TRBJ1-2, with D maybe TRBD1 (6 bases). CDR1 SGHVS and CDR2 FNYEAQ come from the germline V gene. The CDR3 has 13 residues. The V end lost 6 bases, the J end lost 8 bases, and 16 bases lay between the germline ends. As DNA, the CDR3 is TGTGCCAGCAGTTCCGTGGGGGGCAACGGCTACACCTTC. The encoded protein is CASSSVGGNGYTF.

Notes on this clone: Relative to the germline gene, one junction end is altered; a read error may explain this. This chain uses TRBV18 with TRBJ1-1, with D uncertain. This CDR3 region has 13 residues. Germline V lookup: CDR1 KGHSH, CDR2 LQKENI. This CDR3 reads CASSVVGNIEAFF. CDR3 nucleotides: TGTGCCAGCTCAGTGGTCGGGAACATTGAAGCTTTCTTT.

The rearrangement joins TRBV7-2 to TRBJ1-5; TRBD1 agrees at 8 bases. V lost 5 bases and J lost 10; bases outside the gene matches: 10. Per the germline V gene, CDR1 is SGHTA and CDR2 is FQGNSA. This CDR3 comprises 14 residues. The DNA for the CDR3 is TGTGCCAGCAGCCCAGGGGGCGGGAGTCTTCCCCAGCATTTT. This translates into CASSPGGGSLPQHF.

This rearrangement joins TRBV6-5 to TRBJ1-1; D is unclear. The CDR3 is made up of 15 amino acids. Germline V lookup: CDR1 MNHEY, CDR2 SVGAGI. V lost 6 bases and J 0 bases, leaving 14 bases between the germline ends. CDR3 coding DNA: TGTGCCAGCAGATTAAGGCAAGGGTTGAACACTGAAGCTTTCTTT. Its protein product is CASRLRQGLNTEAFF.

The chain employs TRBV14 and TRBJ2-1; 9 nucleotides match TRBD2. The junction had 7 bases not matched to a gene; V was cut back by 6 bases and J by 4 bases. The CDR3 contains 15 residues. Germline V lookup: CDR1 SGHDN, CDR2 FVKESK. The CDR3 spells CASSLRLAEYNEQFF. In DNA form, the CDR3 reads TGTGCCAGCAGTCTCAGACTAGCGGAGTACAATGAGCAGTTCTTC.

This clone occurred a few times. The chain's CDR3 is CASSHGPDEQYF. DNA for the CDR3: TGCGCCAGCAGTCACGGACCGGACGAGCAGTACTTC. The chain combines TRBV10-2 with TRBJ2-7; D call uncertain. The germline V and J ends were trimmed by 5 bases and 5 bases, with 10 bases remaining between them. Per germline, CDR1 WSHSY and CDR2 SAAADI. The CDR3 has 12 residues.

There are a few counts of this clone. CDR3 DNA: TGTGCCAGCACTTCGGGACAGGGCTTGAATCAGCCCCAGCATTTT. This codes for CASTSGQGLNQPQHF. The chain employs TRBV6-1 and TRBJ1-5, with 9 bases matching TRBD1. This CDR3 region has 15 residues. Trimming removed 7 bases from V and 4 bases from J; junction bases left unmatched: 8. CDR1 is MNHNS, CDR2 SASEGT, per germline.

V usage is TRBV5-1 and J usage is TRBJ2-3; D is possibly TRBD2 (5 bases). There are 15 residues in the CDR3. The germline V and J ends were trimmed by 0 bases and 0 bases, with 8 bases remaining between them. CDR1 is SGHRS and CDR2 is YFSETQ in the germline V gene. The CDR3, as DNA: TGCGCCAGCAGCTTGGGCGGGCCTAGCACAGATACGCAGTATTTT. Protein sequence: CASSLGGPSTDTQYF. Supplemented by reference TRBV5-1 and TRBJ2-3, the full variable domain reads KAGVTQTPRYLIKTRGQQVTLSCSPISGHRSVSWYQQTPGQGLQFLFEYFSETQRNKGNFPGRFSGRQFSNSRSEMNVSTLELGDSALYLCASSLGGPSTDTQYFGPGTRLTVL.

The chain uses TRBV10-3 and TRBJ2-7; 7 nucleotides line up with TRBD2. Germline V CDR1 and CDR2: ENHRY, SYGVKD. After removal of 4 bases from V and 5 bases from J, the junction contained 8 bases not matched to a gene. This CDR3 is built from 14 residues. The CDR3 spells CAISAGREFDEQYF. CDR3 nucleotide sequence: TGTGCCATCAGTGCTGGGCGGGAGTTCGACGAGCAGTACTTC.